This passage covers 19 T cell receptor beta chains from one sample sequenced in a study of T cells in Graves' hyperthyroidism and ophthalmopathy. Amplified regions were TCR beta CDR3 sequences from RNA transcripts. A set of HTBI primers served as the primers for a first-round RT-PCR of the TCR CDR3. TCRdb reprocessed the multiplex PCR reads via MiXCR and lists one record per CDR3 protein. The data hold some 720,000 distinct CDR3 sequences, with roughly 15% observed a single time. Sample: blood. These receptors were obtained from a man aged 18 to 29 with Graves' hyperthyroidism.

Ten or more counts support this clonotype. The CDR3 DNA reads TGTGCCAGCAGTGTACAGGGCCATAGGCTGTACTTC. It yields the protein CASSVQGHRLYF. The rearrangement joins TRBV2 to TRBJ2-7, with D possibly being TRBD1 (6 bases). Germline V gene data show CDR1 as SNHLY and CDR2 as FYNNEI. The CDR3 has 12 amino acids. Trimming cost V 4 bases and J 12 bases, with 16 bases left between them. Full variable domain (outside the CDR3, taken from reference TRBV2 and TRBJ2-7): EPEVTQTPSHQVTQMGQEVILRCVPISNHLYFYWYRQILGQKVEFLVSFYNNEISEKSEIFDDQFSVERPDGSNFTLKIRSTKLEDSAMYFCASSVQGHRLYFGPGTRLTVT.

This clonotype was seen at least ten times. The genes are TRBV2 and TRBJ1-4; 7 bases line up with TRBD1. The germline CDR1 and CDR2 sequences are SNHLY and FYNNEI. This CDR3 has 15 amino acids. J was trimmed by 5 bases and V by 5 bases; bases with no gene match: 8. The CDR3 sequence: CASSYLQGGNEKLFF. The CDR3 bases are TGTGCCAGCAGTTACCTGCAGGGGGGAAATGAAAAACTGTTTTTT.

At least ten counts were recorded for this clonotype. V usage is TRBV12-3 or TRBV12-4 and J usage is TRBJ2-5; TRBD1 matches at 8 bases. This CDR3 comprises 13 residues. Unmatched junction bases numbered 3, after V lost 4 bases and J lost 5 bases. CDR3 DNA sequence: TGTGCCAGCAGTTCGACAGGGGACGAGACCCAGTACTTC. Its translation is CASSSTGDETQYF.

This clonotype was detected ten times or more. The chain combines TRBV5-5 with TRBJ2-5; D is unclear. V was clipped by 2 bases and J by 2 bases, with 7 bases between them. The CDR3 is 13 amino acids. CDR1 is SGHKS, CDR2 YYEKEE, per germline (reference sequence). CDR3 DNA: TGTGCCAGCAGCTTTGAGGAACAAGAGACCCAGTACTTC. This codes for CASSFEEQETQYF.

The chain joins TRBV4-3 to TRBJ1-2; no definite D call. CDR3 length equals 13 residues. Germline lookup yields CDR1 LGHNA and CDR2 YSLEER. V was clipped by 1 base and J by 5 bases, with 8 bases between them. The CDR3 protein is CASSQVLEYGYTF. Here the CDR3 DNA reads TGCGCCAGCAGCCAAGTCTTGGAGTATGGCTACACCTTC.

This clonotype turned up a few times. The J gene is TRBJ1-3, the V gene TRBV19; no definite D call. The CDR3 sequence is 17 residues long. Germline values: CDR1 LNHDA, CDR2 SQIVND (reference sequence). V dropped 7 bases and J dropped 0 bases, with 19 bases sitting between them. The chain's CDR3 is CASTDRALTYSGNTIYF. The CDR3 DNA reads as TGTGCCAGTACCGACCGGGCCCTTACTTACTCTGGAAACACCATATATTTT.

A few counts support this clonotype. This sequence joins TRBV18 and TRBJ2-1; TRBD2 might be the D (6 bases). CDR1 is KGHSH, CDR2 LQKENI, per germline. V dropped 1 base and J dropped 10 bases, with 14 bases sitting between them. The CDR3 extends over 14 amino acids. CDR3 amino acids: CASSPRGGLAEQFF. The DNA of the CDR3 is TGTGCCAGCTCACCACGAGGAGGCCTAGCGGAGCAGTTCTTC.

At least ten counts were recorded for this clonotype. The rearrangement links TRBV24-1 to TRBJ2-1, with 8 bases that match TRBD2. Germline V CDR1 and CDR2: KGHDR, SFDVKD. This CDR3 contains 18 residues. J lost 5 bases, V lost 6 bases, and 17 bases had no gene match. The CDR3 bases are TGTGCCACCAGTATTCTTCGGAGTCGGGAGGGCCCGGACAATGAGCAGTTCTTC. Encoded protein: CATSILRSREGPDNEQFF.

This chain uses TRBV19 with TRBJ2-7, with D possibly being TRBD1 (7 bases). Germline CDR1 reads LNHDA; CDR2 reads SQIVND (reference sequence). V lost 1 base and J 2 bases, leaving 12 bases between the germline ends. This CDR3 is built from 15 residues. CDR3 protein: CASSIAQGGAYEQYF. Written as DNA, the CDR3 is TGTGCCAGTAGTATAGCGCAGGGGGGAGCCTACGAGCAGTACTTC. The full variable domain, its missing parts supplied by reference TRBV19 and TRBJ2-7, is DGGITQSPKYLFRKEGQNVTLSCEQNLNHDAMYWYRQDPGQGLRLIYYSQIVNDFQKGDIAEGYSVSREKKESFPLTVTSAQKNPTAFYLCASSIAQGGAYEQYFGPGTRLTVT.

This clonotype was counted ten times or more. This sequence joins TRBV30 and TRBJ1-4, with TRBD1 matching 11 bases. The CDR3 spans 13 residues. V trimming: 5 bases; J trimming: 8 bases; junction bases outside the gene matches: 4. Germline V gene lookup returns CDR1 GTSNPN and CDR2 SVGIG (reference sequence). CDR3 residues: CAWAGTGGEKLFF. The DNA of the CDR3 is TGTGCCTGGGCCGGGACAGGGGGAGAAAAACTGTTTTTT.

This clonotype was counted many times. This sequence joins TRBV3-1 and TRBJ2-7, with TRBD2 identical over 8 bases. V gave up 0 bases and J gave up 1 base; unmatched junction bases: 11. The CDR3 is made up of 18 amino acids. Germline CDR1 and CDR2: LGHDT and YNNKEL (reference sequence). The CDR3, as DNA: TGTGCCAGCAGCCAAGATTGGGCGGGAGGTCCCCAGTCCTACGAGCAGTACTTC. Its translation: CASSQDWAGGPQSYEQYF.

A few counts support this clonotype. This chain joins TRBV29-1 and TRBJ2-2; 8 bases align to TRBD1. The CDR3 covers 14 residues. The junction had 6 bases not matched to a gene; V was cut back by 6 bases and J by 3 bases. CDR1 and CDR2 (germline): SQVTM, ANQGSEA. The CDR3 protein is CSVAYRGDTGELFF. The CDR3 DNA reads as TGCAGCGTCGCCTACAGGGGGGACACCGGGGAGCTGTTTTTT.

Many counts were recorded for this clonotype. This chain connects TRBV12-3 or TRBV12-4 to TRBJ2-1; 9 bases agree with TRBD2. The CDR3 length is 16 residues. V trimming: 5 bases; J trimming: 7 bases; junction bases outside the gene matches: 12. CDR3 sequence reads: CASSPLAAGGPNEQFF. CDR3 DNA: TGTGCCAGCAGTCCTCTTGCAGCGGGAGGACCGAATGAGCAGTTCTTC.

This clonotype showed up many times. This chain uses TRBV6-2 or TRBV6-3 with TRBJ1-5; D is undetermined. Trimming shortened V by 6 bases and J by 3 bases, and 9 bases separated the two germline ends. Germline CDR1 and CDR2: MNHEY and SVGEGT. The CDR3 runs to 13 residues. The CDR3 here is CASRGRINQPQHF. Written as DNA, the CDR3 is TGTGCCAGCAGGGGCCGCATCAATCAGCCCCAGCATTTT.

This clonotype was seen at least ten times. The chain links TRBV28 to TRBJ2-7, with D hard to call. The CDR3 is 13 residues long. V lost 3 bases and J lost 0, with 6 bases in between. Germline-derived CDR1 and CDR2 are MDHEN and SYDVKM. The CDR3 spells CASSFTNSYEQYF. For the CDR3, the DNA is TGTGCCAGCAGTTTTACTAACTCCTACGAGCAGTACTTC. The whole variable domain, filled in from reference TRBV28 and TRBJ2-7, reads DVKVTQSSRYLVKRTGEKVFLECVQDMDHENMFWYRQDPGLGLRLIYFSYDVKMKEKGDIPEGYSVSREKKERFSLILESASTNQTSMYLCASSFTNSYEQYFGPGTRLTVT.

The chain uses TRBV18 and TRBJ2-1; TRBD1 aligns across 8 bases. V was pared by 2 bases and J by 3 bases, with 6 bases of the junction left unmatched. The germline CDR1 and CDR2 sequences are KGHSH and LQKENI. This CDR3 contains 16 residues. The CDR3 is CASSPGRTGNYNEQFF. The CDR3 DNA is TGTGCCAGCTCACCAGGGAGGACAGGGAACTACAATGAGCAGTTCTTC.

Ten or more counts support this clonotype. The chain is built from TRBV27 and TRBJ2-1; 7 bases fit TRBD1. Germline trimming cut 5 bases from V and 7 bases from J; bases unmatched to any gene: 17. Germline assignment: CDR1 MNHEY and CDR2 SMNVEV (reference sequence). The CDR3 runs 17 residues. The CDR3 DNA follows: TGTGCCAGCAGTAACCTCCCCGACAGGGAGATTGGGAATGAGCAGTTCTTC. Encoded protein: CASSNLPDREIGNEQFF.

On this clonotype itself: This sequence may be a read error, since a much larger clone differs from it by one base. J is TRBJ1-1 and V is TRBV7-9; no reliable D call. The CDR3 is made up of 14 amino acids. Per the germline V gene, CDR1 is SEHNR and CDR2 is FQNEAQ (reference sequence). The CDR3 protein is CVSSLHGESTEAFF. The CDR3 bases are TGTGTCAGCAGCTTACACGGGGAGAGCACTGAAGCTTTCTTT.

This clonotype has ten or more counts. The V call is TRBV7-2, the J call TRBJ2-3, with D tentatively TRBD2 (6 bases). This CDR3 contains 12 residues. Germline lookup yields CDR1 SGHTA and CDR2 FQGNSA. V was cut by 5 bases and J by 10 bases, with 13 bases left in between. The CDR3 loop is CASSEGLGAQYF. CDR3 bases: TGTGCCAGCAGCGAGGGACTCGGGGCGCAGTATTTT.